This TCR beta chain originates from a study of blood T cell repertoires in COVID-19 (dated by TCRdb to about 2020). In terms of the full investigation: The collaborator samples originated in the United States, Italy and Spain and spanned the acute and convalescent phases of COVID-19. The material from the prospective study consisted of cDNA or gDNA derived from T cells, B-cell-depleted T cells, or PBMCs. The sample metadata nearly always contained a de-identified subject ID, COVID-19 status, age in years and sex. Samples came from the ongoing ImmuneRACE study (first 160 participants) plus 1,254 subjects from 6 global collaborators. Where HLA class I and class II types were available, the types were taken from metadata supplied by the sample provider, not from assay-based typing. The repertoires were released in a freely available public database meant as a resource for research on the immune response to SARS-CoV-2. Subjects who had been exposed to COVID-19, were actively infected with it, or had recovered from it provided the deeply sampled blood TCRbeta repertoires that made up the dataset. Study-wide conclusions, independent of this receptor: How much clinical and demographic metadata was included differed by source and by participant, and the metadata was provided uncurated.

The immunoSEQ Assay, a bias-controlled multiplex PCR, was used to amplify TCRbeta CDR3 regions from genomic DNA. The study's processing was this. The number of nucleated cells in each sample was estimated from the amplification of reference gene primers within the assay. Sequence reads were collapsed and filtered to measure the absolute abundance of every unique TCRbeta CDR3 rearrangement. For each sample, productive Simpson clonality was calculated by taking the square root of Simpson's diversity index across productive rearrangements. Held by TCRdb, this immuneACCESS table contains in-frame sequences only and omits some clones. Under half of the omission traces to an unresolved V gene where checked; the cause of the rest is unknown. That table furnishes V, J and clone size, whereas the DNA furnished D and trimming. The sample contains approximately 210,000 clones, around 83% of them found a single time. The ten largest make up roughly 2.8% of the sample.

The collaborating institutions used their own protocols to collect whole blood in K2EDTA tubes. For TCRbeta analysis, collaborators shipped samples in one of three forms: frozen whole blood, isolated PBMCs, or DNA extracted from either of those sample types. As encoded in the germline V gene (reference sequence), CDR1 is MNHNY while CDR2 is SVGAGI. The CDR3 holds 12 amino acids from the cysteine to the phenylalanine. Solely the CDR3 DNA is kept, with 36 bases framed from the first base. V is cut by 6 bases and J by 1 base, and the space between the germline ends is 7 bases. This clone appeared a single time. The antigen it recognizes is unknown. The sample holds no much larger clone one base away, and base qualities are not on file.

The sequence was collected from a man over 45 with active or convalescent COVID-19. In this chain, TRBV6-6 is recombined with TRBJ2-7, with TRBD2 as a weak D call on 6 bases. The sequencing input was peripheral blood. The nucleotide sequence reads as follows: TGTGCCAGCAGGGGGACTTCCTACGAGCAGTACTTC. This yields the protein CASRGTSYEQYF.